Below are 19 T cell receptor beta chains sequenced from a single sample in a study of cytomegalovirus exposure and HLA in healthy donors. PCR involved 60 Vbeta and 13 Jbeta primers. The data were produced by immunoSEQ multiplex PCR, yet TCRdb's version contains in-frame clones alone and is incomplete. The sample lists 95,000 to 150,000 clones, 80% seen once, with 2% to 2.5% in the top ten. The source material was PBMCs. The receptors were gathered from a young man in good health and CMV-seronegative.

As regards this clone: Compared with germline, one end of the junction differs, possibly owing to a read error. The chain recombines TRBV9 with TRBJ2-5, with 10 bases identical to TRBD2. Germline CDR1 and CDR2: SGDLS and YYNGEE. There are 14 residues in the CDR3. CDR3 residues: CASNVAGGQETQYF. DNA of the CDR3: TGTGCCAGCAACGTAGCGGGGGGTCAAGAGACCCAGTACTTC.

The V and J genes are TRBV6-5 and TRBJ2-6; D remains unclear. V gave up 6 bases and J gave up 1 base, with 4 bases separating them. Germline V lookup: CDR1 MNHEY, CDR2 SVGAGI. The CDR3 consists of 13 residues. The CDR3 DNA is TGTGCCAGCAGGACATCTGGGGCCAACGTCCTGACTTTC. Amino acid sequence: CASRTSGANVLTF.

V and J are TRBV28 and TRBJ2-7; 7 bases fit TRBD1. With 5 bases clipped from V and 0 bases from J, the junction kept 10 bases outside the gene matches. CDR1 and CDR2 (germline): MDHEN, SYDVKM. The CDR3 loop spans 16 amino acids. CDR3 coding DNA: TGTGCCAGCAGTCCCTCCCCGACAGGGAGCTCCTACGAGCAGTACTTC. This sequence encodes CASSPSPTGSSYEQYF.

V usage is TRBV6-5 and J usage is TRBJ1-1; D is uncertain. The CDR3 has 15 residues. Per germline, CDR1 MNHEY and CDR2 SVGAGI. V shed 0 bases and J shed 1 base, with 9 bases lying between them. CDR3 protein: CASSYSPGSNTEAFF. In nucleotides, the CDR3 is TGTGCCAGCAGTTACTCACCGGGTTCGAACACTGAAGCTTTCTTT.

V usage is TRBV18 and J usage is TRBJ1-2; D remains ambiguous. V was pared by 2 bases and J by 2 bases, with 12 bases between. The CDR3 totals 15 residues. CDR1 and CDR2 from the germline V gene are KGHSH and LQKENI. As DNA, the CDR3 is TGTGCCAGCTCACCAGCGGAGGGAGGGAACTATGGCTACACCTTC. Amino acids: CASSPAEGGNYGYTF.

V usage is TRBV6-6 and J usage is TRBJ2-1; TRBD2 agrees at 10 bases. This CDR3 has 15 amino acids. After removal of 6 bases from V and 4 bases from J, the junction contained 6 bases not matched to a gene. Germline CDR1 is MNHNY and CDR2 is SVGAGI (reference sequence). The chain's CDR3 is CASRSLAGLYNEQFF. In DNA form, the CDR3 reads TGTGCCAGCAGGTCACTAGCGGGGCTATACAATGAGCAGTTCTTC.

The chain employs TRBV10-1 and TRBJ2-3, with 11 positions matching TRBD2. CDR3 length equals 17 residues. Per the germline V gene, CDR1 is WNHNN and CDR2 is SYGVQD (reference sequence). Trimming at V came to 3 bases and at J to 4 bases, leaving 9 bases not matched to a gene. Here the CDR3 DNA reads TGCGCCAGCAGTGAAACTAGCGGGGGCCGGGGGGCAGATACGCAGTATTTT. Amino acid sequence: CASSETSGGRGADTQYF.

V usage is TRBV7-9 and J usage is TRBJ1-1; D uncertain. The germline CDR1 and CDR2 sequences are SEHNR and FQNEAQ (reference sequence). This CDR3 has 13 residues. Trimming removed 6 bases from V and 5 bases from J, with 13 bases in between. The CDR3 bases are TGTGCCAGCAGTTTTCTCCTGGAGACTGAAGCTTTCTTT. It codes for CASSFLLETEAFF.

The chain has TRBV30 and TRBJ1-5; 7 positions agree with TRBD1. This CDR3 has 13 residues. The J segment lost 4 bases and the V segment lost 5 bases, leaving 5 bases of the junction unmatched. Per the germline V gene, CDR1 is GTSNPN and CDR2 is SVGIG (reference sequence). The CDR3 bases are TGTGCCTGGGCGGGACAGCAAAATCAGCCCCAGCATTTT. It encodes CAWAGQQNQPQHF.

The rearrangement joins TRBV19 to TRBJ1-6, with a possible D match to TRBD1 (5 bases). The CDR3 length is 15 residues. Trimming shortened V by 1 base and J by 10 bases, and 14 bases separated the two germline ends. Germline assignment: CDR1 LNHDA and CDR2 SQIVND (reference sequence). CDR3: CASSIVGREGSPLHF. The CDR3 nucleotides are TGTGCCAGTAGTATAGTCGGCAGGGAAGGCTCACCCCTCCACTTT.

The J gene is TRBJ1-2, the V gene TRBV27, with D maybe TRBD1 (6 bases). The CDR3 contains 12 residues. Germline V gives CDR1 MNHEY, CDR2 SMNVEV (reference sequence). The V end was cut by 7 bases, the J end by 0 bases, with 6 bases between. CDR3 residues: CASKGANYGYTF. The CDR3 region has the DNA TGTGCCAGCAAGGGGGCTAACTATGGCTACACCTTC.

This clone was detected only once. A read error may account for a junction end that differs from germline. The gene calls are TRBV19 and TRBJ2-6; TRBD1 agrees at 7 bases. CDR1 and CDR2 from the germline V gene are LNHDA and SQIVND (reference sequence). The CDR3 extends over 19 amino acids. The CDR3 DNA sequence: TGTGCCAGTAGGGCACCGGGACAGACATCAAACTCTGGGGCCAACGGCCTGACTTTC. Translated, it gives CASRAPGQTSNSGANGLTF.

This clone was counted a single time. The V call is TRBV7-9, the J call TRBJ1-5, with 8 bases matching TRBD1. CDR3 length equals 17 residues. Germline CDR1 SEHNR, CDR2 FQNEAQ (reference sequence). V was clipped by 4 bases and J by 7 bases; unmatched bases: 15. The CDR3: CASSSWTGKTSGQPQHF. In DNA, the CDR3 is TGTGCCAGCAGCTCCTGGACAGGGAAGACTTCTGGGCAGCCCCAGCATTTT.

The rearrangement uses TRBV6-5 and TRBJ1-2, with TRBD1 matching over 9 bases. Germline CDR1 is MNHEY and CDR2 is SVGAGI. The trim removed 5 bases at V and 11 bases at J, leaving 3 bases unmatched. The CDR3 has 11 residues. In DNA, the CDR3 is TGTGCCAGCAGTCCGGGACAGGGTTACACCTTC. Its translation is CASSPGQGYTF.

The chain carries TRBV28 and TRBJ1-1; TRBD1 matches at 8 bases. Germline V gene data show CDR1 as MDHEN and CDR2 as SYDVKM. The CDR3 is 16 amino acids. The V and J ends lost 2 bases and 4 bases, in that order; junction bases with no gene match: 9. The CDR3 is CASSLRKGQEGTEAFF. CDR3 DNA: TGTGCCAGCAGTTTAAGGAAGGGACAGGAGGGCACTGAAGCTTTCTTT.

In the case of this clone: The junction departs from germline at one end; a sequencing error may be responsible. This rearrangement joins TRBV7-9 to TRBJ2-1; 15 bases map to TRBD2. CDR1 SEHNR and CDR2 FQNEAQ come from the germline V gene (reference sequence). The CDR3 sequence is 16 residues long. The CDR3 protein is CSSSFWTSGGAAEQFF. The DNA for the CDR3 is TGTTCCAGCAGCTTTTGGACTAGCGGGGGGGCCGCTGAGCAGTTCTTC.

The V call is TRBV7-9, the J call TRBJ2-7, with D perhaps TRBD1 (5 bases). CDR3 length: 14 amino acids. From germline, CDR1 is SEHNR and CDR2 FQNEAQ (reference sequence). Trimming removed 5 bases from V and 3 bases from J, with 14 bases in between. CDR3 amino acids: CASSDSSRDYEQYF. The CDR3 DNA reads as TGTGCCAGCAGCGATTCGTCCAGGGACTACGAGCAGTACTTC.

This clone was seen just once. The rearrangement uses TRBV6-1 and TRBJ2-7; the D gene is possibly TRBD2 (6 bases). This CDR3 comprises 16 residues. CDR1 and CDR2 from the germline V gene are MNHNS and SASEGT. Deletions cut 4 bases from V and 6 bases from J, with 22 bases between. The CDR3 sequence is CASSALGSGAILEQYF. The CDR3 DNA reads TGTGCCAGCAGTGCACTCGGGAGTGGCGCCATTCTCGAGCAGTACTTC.

This sequence joins TRBV28 and TRBJ2-5; TRBD1 might be the D (6 bases). Trimming removed 3 bases from V and 5 bases from J, with 19 bases in between. CDR1 MDHEN and CDR2 SYDVKM come from the germline V gene. This CDR3 contains 16 residues. The CDR3: CASSFFRDNPFETQYF. As DNA, the CDR3 is TGTGCCAGCAGTTTTTTCCGGGACAACCCCTTTGAGACCCAGTACTTC.